This TCR beta chain was recorded in a study of blood T cells in healthy people across ages. Notes on the study in general: Older age coincided with a roughly linear decline in TCR beta diversity per million T cells.

Trimming shortened V by 4 bases and J by 3 bases, and 10 bases separated the two germline ends. Per the germline V gene, CDR1 is SGHDT and CDR2 is YYEEEE. This CDR3 spans 13 amino acids. PCR was performed a second time for about 7 to 12 cycles using a sample-barcoded 5' primer and a J-beta primer mix. Using its own MiXCR run on the 5' RACE reads, TCRdb lists one record per CDR3 protein. The repertoire consists of over 950,000 distinct CDR3 sequences, with around two fifths occurring once and the leading ten covering around 13%. This clonotype was recorded at least ten times. The target antigen is unknown.

The rearrangement links TRBV5-6 to TRBJ1-2, with D maybe TRBD1 (5 bases). Material: blood. The receptor's source is a man younger than 35 in good health. The CDR3 reads CASSPGAHYGYTF. The DNA of the CDR3 is TGTGCCAGCAGCCCCGGGGCCCACTATGGCTACACCTTC.